The entry that follows covers one TCR beta chain sequence. Its antigen is as yet unknown. The record originates from a study of OX40 agonist ivuxolimab in advanced cancers. The study's findings and limits: Some nonresponders additionally presented with little normalized T-cell clonal expansion. Partial responders dosed at 0.1-3.0 mg/kg displayed clonal expansion ranking among the lowest.

Germline loops: CDR1 MDHEN, CDR2 SYDVKM. V was cut by 5 bases and J by 2 bases, with 24 bases left in between. The CDR3 extends over 18 amino acids. Drawing of blood for sampling happened at baseline, at cycle 4 day 1, and at cycle 7 day 1. Using immunoSEQ multiplex PCR, the repertoire was profiled, and TCRdb retains in-frame clones only, with some absent. The sample holds some 45,000 clones, about 75% seen once. The chain joins TRBV28 to TRBJ1-2; no definite D call. The TCR was taken from an adult with an advanced solid tumor such as melanoma, head and neck, liver or kidney cancer. Specimen: CD4+ or CD8+ T cells sorted from blood, collected in a trial of the OX40 agonist ivuxolimab. CDR3 sequence: CASSPRADFRLKNYGYTF. In DNA, the CDR3 is TGTGCCAGCAGTCCCCGAGCAGACTTTAGACTTAAAAACTATGGCTACACCTTC.